This T cell receptor (beta chain) was sequenced for a study of blood T cell repertoires in COVID-19. Overall study: Acute and convalescent COVID-19 specimens originated in the United States, Italy and Spain. The cDNA or gDNA used as material had been derived from T cells, B-cell-depleted T cells, or PBMCs.

From germline, CDR1 is SNHLY and CDR2 FYNNEI. The CDR3 length is 13 residues. Trimming stripped 7 bases from V and 8 bases from J, with 12 bases between. Methods used by the authors: Amplification with reference gene primers provided the estimates of nucleated cell counts. Profiled with immunoSEQ multiplex PCR; TCRdb holds only in-frame clones, not every one. The V and J calls and clone size are taken from that table; D and trimming were inferred from the DNA. Here the sample spans approximately 52,000 clones, 85% to 90% being singletons. The clonotype comes from a man aged 55 to 70 with active COVID-19. Input material: peripheral blood. The V gene is TRBV2, the J gene TRBJ1-6, with D possibly being TRBD1 (5 bases). CDR3 sequence: CASTRGGDSPLHF. In DNA form, the CDR3 reads TGTGCCAGCACAAGGGGAGGGGATTCACCCCTCCACTTT.